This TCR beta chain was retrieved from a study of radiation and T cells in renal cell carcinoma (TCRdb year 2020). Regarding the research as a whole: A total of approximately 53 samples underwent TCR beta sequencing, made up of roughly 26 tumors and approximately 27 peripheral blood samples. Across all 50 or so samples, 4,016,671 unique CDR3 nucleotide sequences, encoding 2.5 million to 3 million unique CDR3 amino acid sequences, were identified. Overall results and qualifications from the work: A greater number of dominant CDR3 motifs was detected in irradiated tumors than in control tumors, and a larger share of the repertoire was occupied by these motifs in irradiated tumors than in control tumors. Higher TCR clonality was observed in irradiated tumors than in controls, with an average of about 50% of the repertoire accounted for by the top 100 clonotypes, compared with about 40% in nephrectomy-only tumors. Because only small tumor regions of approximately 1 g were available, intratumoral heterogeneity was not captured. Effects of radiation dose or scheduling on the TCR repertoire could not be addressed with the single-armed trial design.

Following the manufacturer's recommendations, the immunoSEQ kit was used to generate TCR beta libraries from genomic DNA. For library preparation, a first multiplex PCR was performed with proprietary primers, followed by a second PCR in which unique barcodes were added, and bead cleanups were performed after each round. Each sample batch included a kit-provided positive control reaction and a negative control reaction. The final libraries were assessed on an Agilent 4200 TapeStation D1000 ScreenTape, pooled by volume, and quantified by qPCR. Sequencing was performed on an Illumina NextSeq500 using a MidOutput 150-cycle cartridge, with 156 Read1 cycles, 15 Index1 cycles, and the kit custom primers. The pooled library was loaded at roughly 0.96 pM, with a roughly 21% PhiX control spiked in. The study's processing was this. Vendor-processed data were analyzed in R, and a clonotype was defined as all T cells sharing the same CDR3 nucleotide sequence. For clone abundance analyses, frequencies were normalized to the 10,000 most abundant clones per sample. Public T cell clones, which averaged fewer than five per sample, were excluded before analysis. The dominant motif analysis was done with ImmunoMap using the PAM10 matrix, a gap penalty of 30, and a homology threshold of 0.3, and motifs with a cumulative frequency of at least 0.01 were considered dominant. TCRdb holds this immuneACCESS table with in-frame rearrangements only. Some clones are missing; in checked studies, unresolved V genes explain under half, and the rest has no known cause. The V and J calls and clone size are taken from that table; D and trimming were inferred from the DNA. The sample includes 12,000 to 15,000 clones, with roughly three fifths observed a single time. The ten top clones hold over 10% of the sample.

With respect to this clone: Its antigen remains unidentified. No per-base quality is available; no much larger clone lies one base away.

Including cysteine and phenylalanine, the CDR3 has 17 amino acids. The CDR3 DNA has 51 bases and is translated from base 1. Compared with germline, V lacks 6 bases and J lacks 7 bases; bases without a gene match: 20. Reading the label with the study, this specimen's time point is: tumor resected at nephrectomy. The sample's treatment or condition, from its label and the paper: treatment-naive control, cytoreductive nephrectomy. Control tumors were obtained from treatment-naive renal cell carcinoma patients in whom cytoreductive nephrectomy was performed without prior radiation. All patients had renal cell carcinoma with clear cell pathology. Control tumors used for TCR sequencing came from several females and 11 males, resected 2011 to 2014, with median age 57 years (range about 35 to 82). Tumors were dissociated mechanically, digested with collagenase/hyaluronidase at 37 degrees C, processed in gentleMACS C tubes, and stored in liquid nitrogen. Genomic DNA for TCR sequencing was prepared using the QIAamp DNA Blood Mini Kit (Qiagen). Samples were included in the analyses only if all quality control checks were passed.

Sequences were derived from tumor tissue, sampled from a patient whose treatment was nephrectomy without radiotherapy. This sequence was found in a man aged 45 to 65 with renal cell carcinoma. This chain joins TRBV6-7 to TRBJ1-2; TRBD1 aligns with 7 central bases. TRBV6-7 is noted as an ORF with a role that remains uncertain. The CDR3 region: CASSHSRGFDREAGYTF. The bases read TGTGCCAGCAGCCACTCTAGGGGGTTTGACAGGGAGGCTGGCTACACCTTC.